Listed here are 17 T cell receptor beta chains from one sample, sequenced in a study of human versus mouse CDR3 diversity and MHC coevolution. TCRdb's table, derived via immunoSEQ multiplex PCR, lists solely in-frame clones and lacks some. The sample lists over 60,000 clones; 92% were seen once. The sample taken for sequencing was naive CD4+ T cells from blood. The subset denotes: CD45RO-negative CD62L-positive naive CD4 T cells. The receptors shown here come from a person aged 30 to 69 in good health.

The V gene is TRBV9, the J gene TRBJ2-5; 8 bases fit TRBD2. The CDR3 totals 14 residues. After removal of 4 bases from V and 5 bases from J, the junction contained 7 bases not matched to a gene. Germline lookup yields CDR1 SGDLS and CDR2 YYNGEE. The CDR3 here is CASSPSGSRETQYF. The CDR3 DNA is TGTGCCAGCAGCCCAAGCGGGAGTCGGGAGACCCAGTACTTC.

The chain joins TRBV28 to TRBJ1-1, with a weak D call TRBD1 (5 bases). V was clipped by 6 bases and J by 1 base, with 9 bases between them. This CDR3 comprises 13 residues. From germline, CDR1 is MDHEN and CDR2 SYDVKM. The CDR3, as DNA: TGTGCCAGCAGGCCGGGGGGGAACACTGAAGCTTTCTTT. Translating gives CASRPGGNTEAFF. The variable domain in full, with the rest retrieved from reference TRBV28 and TRBJ1-1, is DVKVTQSSRYLVKRTGEKVFLECVQDMDHENMFWYRQDPGLGLRLIYFSYDVKMKEKGDIPEGYSVSREKKERFSLILESASTNQTSMYLCASRPGGNTEAFFGQGTRLTVV.

The chain employs TRBV14 and TRBJ2-2, with 9 bases aligning to TRBD2. The V and J ends lost 4 bases and 8 bases, in that order; junction bases with no gene match: 14. Germline lookup yields CDR1 SGHDN and CDR2 FVKESK. The CDR3 has 17 amino acids. The DNA of the CDR3 is TGTGCCAGCAGCCCCTTGGGGTCTAGCGGGAAGCTTGGGGAGCTGTTTTTT. This codes for CASSPLGSSGKLGELFF.

The chain is built from TRBV5-1 and TRBJ1-1; D remains ambiguous. In germline, CDR1 is SGHRS, CDR2 YFSETQ. V lost 7 bases, J lost 0 bases, and 19 bases lay in between. The CDR3 extends over 16 amino acids. CDR3 sequence (DNA): TGCGCCAGCCGATCGCAGGTTGCAGCTTTGAACACTGAAGCTTTCTTT. Translating gives CASRSQVAALNTEAFF.

The V and J genes are TRBV7-9 and TRBJ2-5, with 9 bases matching TRBD1. V lost 5 bases and J lost 5; bases outside the gene matches: 6. This CDR3 spans 14 amino acids. Germline V gives CDR1 SEHNR, CDR2 FQNEAQ (reference sequence). As DNA, the CDR3 is TGTGCCAGCAGCGTAGGACAGGGGCGGGAGACCCAGTACTTC. Its protein product is CASSVGQGRETQYF.

As regards this clone: One end of the junction does not line up with germline, which may come from a read error. The gene calls are TRBV7-9 and TRBJ2-7; 11 nucleotides align to TRBD2. Germline values: CDR1 SEHNR, CDR2 FQNEAQ (reference sequence). The CDR3 is 13 amino acids. CDR3 sequence (DNA): TGTGCCAGCAGCGTAGCGGGAGGGTACGAGCAGTACTTC. Translating gives CASSVAGGYEQYF. Filled out from reference TRBV7-9 and TRBJ2-7, the complete variable domain reads DTGVSQNPRHKITKRGQNVTFRCDPISEHNRLYWYRQTLGQGPEFLTYFQNEAQLEKSRLLSDRFSAERPKGSFSTLEIQRTEQGDSAMYLCASSVAGGYEQYFGPGTRLTVT.

This clone was seen only once. The chain joins TRBV30 to TRBJ1-1, with TRBD1 matching 7 bases. Trimming at V came to 3 bases and at J to 4 bases, leaving 5 bases not matched to a gene. Per the germline V gene, CDR1 is GTSNPN and CDR2 is SVGIG (reference sequence). The length of the CDR3 is 13 residues. The CDR3 here is CAWSPGGTTEAFF. The CDR3 DNA is TGTGCCTGGAGCCCAGGGGGGACCACTGAAGCTTTCTTT.

This clone was seen only a few times. The chain employs TRBV19 and TRBJ1-3; no clear D. The CDR3 is 16 residues long. Germline loops: CDR1 LNHDA, CDR2 SQIVND (reference sequence). V was shortened by 7 bases and J by 4 bases, with 20 bases between the two germline ends. CDR3 region: CASTPLWRDTGNTIYF. CDR3 DNA sequence: TGTGCCAGTACCCCCCTTTGGAGGGATACGGGAAACACCATATATTTT.

This clone is a singleton in its sample. The chain uses TRBV27 and TRBJ2-7; 13 bases are shared with TRBD2. The length of the CDR3 is 16 residues. The germline gives CDR1 MNHEY, CDR2 SMNVEV (reference sequence). The V gene end was trimmed by 6 bases and the J gene end by 4 bases; junction bases not matched to a gene: 9. The CDR3: CASRQTSGGARYEQYF. The CDR3 bases are TGTGCCAGCAGACAAACTAGCGGGGGGGCTAGGTACGAGCAGTACTTC.

The genes are TRBV7-6 and TRBJ2-7; TRBD2 agrees at 10 bases. The germline V gene has CDR1 SGHVS and CDR2 FNYEAQ. Trimming removed 6 bases from V and 5 bases from J; junction bases left unmatched: 7. The CDR3 totals 14 residues. The CDR3, as DNA: TGTGCCAGCAGGTTACTAGCGGGATTGCACGAGCAGTACTTC. It is translated as CASRLLAGLHEQYF.

The rearrangement joins TRBV7-2 to TRBJ1-2; 7 positions agree with TRBD1. CDR1 SGHTA and CDR2 FQGNSA come from the germline V gene. The CDR3 sequence is 13 residues long. V shed 4 bases, J shed 8 bases, and the junction held 7 bases outside the gene matches. The CDR3 loop reads CASSSGQITGYTF. The CDR3, as DNA: TGTGCCAGCAGCTCGGGACAGATCACCGGCTACACCTTC.

V and J are TRBV6-1 and TRBJ2-7; possibly TRBD1 for D (6 bases). Germline V gene data show CDR1 as MNHNS and CDR2 as SASEGT. CDR3 length equals 15 residues. V shed 6 bases and J shed 3 bases, with 18 bases lying between them. Here the CDR3 reads CASSAPPFRGYEQYF. CDR3 DNA sequence: TGTGCCAGCAGCGCACCCCCGTTCAGGGGCTACGAGCAGTACTTC.

This clone was seen a single time. V usage is TRBV7-8 and J usage is TRBJ2-7, with 9 nucleotides matching TRBD2. Germline V gene data show CDR1 as SGHVS and CDR2 as FQNEAQ. Trimming cost V 4 bases and J 5 bases; bases outside gene matches: 9. This CDR3 has 15 amino acids. CDR3 nucleotides: TGTGCCAGCAGCTCCCGCGGGGGGGCCTCGGACGAGCAGTACTTC. This translates into CASSSRGGASDEQYF.

The rearrangement joins TRBV5-1 to TRBJ2-3, with 7 bases that match TRBD2. With V trimmed by 4 bases and J by 2 bases, 7 bases remained unmatched. The germline CDR1 and CDR2 sequences are SGHRS and YFSETQ. The length of the CDR3 is 15 residues. The CDR3 region has the DNA TGCGCCAGCAGCCCGAGCGGGGACCACACAGATACGCAGTATTTT. This encodes CASSPSGDHTDTQYF.

The gene calls are TRBV11-1 and TRBJ1-2; TRBD1 matches 7 bases. Per the germline V gene, CDR1 is SGHAT and CDR2 is FQDESV (reference sequence). The V and J ends lost 5 bases and 12 bases, in that order; junction bases with no gene match: 12. The CDR3 has 13 amino acids. The CDR3 spells CASSVRETGSHTF. CDR3 nucleotide sequence: TGTGCCAGCAGCGTTCGGGAGACAGGGTCTCACACCTTC.

The chain links TRBV23-1 to TRBJ2-1; D is ambiguous. TRBV23-1 qualifies as an ORF whose function is uncertain. The CDR3 length is 15 residues. Between the trimmed V and J ends, which lost 0 bases and 13 bases, there was a span of 19 bases. In DNA, the CDR3 is TGCGCCAGCAGTCAATCGGTTATTTCCGTCACTCATCAGTTCTTC. Residues: CASSQSVISVTHQFF.

The chain joins TRBV6-4 to TRBJ1-4, with TRBD1 matching 7 bases. Looked up from germline, CDR1 is MRHNA and CDR2 is SNTAGT. The CDR3 spans 15 residues. Trimming took 4 bases from V and 6 from J; bases not matched to a gene: 8. CDR3 coding DNA: TGTGCCAGCAGTGCGCGGGGACAGCCATATGAAAAACTGTTTTTT. It specifies CASSARGQPYEKLFF.